This TCR beta chain derives from a study of identifying expanded T cells in peripheral blood. Per the germline V gene, CDR1 is DFQATT and CDR2 is SNEGSKA (reference sequence). The V end lost 5 bases, the J end lost 11 bases, and 12 bases lay between the germline ends. There are 10 residues in the CDR3. Assay used: immunoSEQ multiplex PCR; TCRdb lists only in-frame clones, some missing. The sample shows around 85,000 clones, over 75% of them seen only once. No infections or other immune events were documented during collection. Comment on this clone: Antigen: not known.

Study conclusions and caveats: Technical replicates showed around 1.3 changed clones; approximately 2 weeks roughly 16; four weeks 19. Two-week clone count variance significantly increased as total template count grew.

Sequenced sample: blood. The V call is TRBV20-1, the J call TRBJ1-1; no reliable D call. This sequence originates from a person between 18 and 70 years old in good health. The CDR3 is CSALVENAFF. CDR3 DNA: TGCAGTGCTTTAGTCGAAAACGCTTTCTTT.